This T cell receptor beta chain emerged from a study of T cells in Graves' hyperthyroidism and ophthalmopathy. Whole-study results and caveats: Appearing also in blood were most of the thyroid clonotypes expanded above 0.001.

Germline-derived CDR1 and CDR2 are LGHDT and YNNKEL (reference sequence). The CDR3 has 15 residues. The V and J ends lost 4 bases and 1 base, in that order; junction bases with no gene match: 6. Researchers took RNA transcripts and amplified the TCR beta CDR3 regions from them. The HTBI primer set served for first-round RT-PCR of the TCR CDR3. TCRdb processed the multiplex PCR reads anew with MiXCR; each CDR3 protein has one entry. The top ten hold roughly 30% of the sample, which has more than 150,000 distinct CDR3 sequences, about a sixth seen once. This clonotype was recorded many times. The antigen remains undetermined.

The V gene is TRBV3-1, the J gene TRBJ1-1, with 7 positions matching TRBD1. Input material: blood. This receptor was identified in a woman aged 50 to 65 with Graves' hyperthyroidism. The CDR3 loop reads CASSPGTARNTEAFF. CDR3 nucleotide sequence: TGTGCCAGCAGCCCCGGGACAGCTAGGAACACTGAAGCTTTCTTT. Drawing the rest from reference TRBV3-1 and TRBJ1-1, the complete variable domain is DTAVSQTPKYLVTQMGNDKSIKCEQNLGHDTMYWYKQDSKKFLKIMFSYNNKELIINETVPNRFSPKSPDKAHLNLHINSLELGDSAVYFCASSPGTARNTEAFFGQGTRLTVV.